This passage covers 9 T cell receptor beta chains from one sample sequenced in a study of CXCR3-negative and CXCR3-positive naive CD8 T cells. These receptors lack a known antigen. UMI-tagged TRB cDNA libraries were built via 5' RACE. TCRdb re-called the 5' RACE reads, yielding one record per CDR3 amino acid sequence without DNA. This sample's clone table lists about 86,000 distinct CDR3 sequences. Points from the study as a whole: TRB CDR3s were more hydrophobic in CXCR3-positive than in CXCR3-negative naive cells.

The sequencing input was naive CXCR3+ CD8+ T cells from blood. Regarding subset: CD45RO-CCR7+CD27+CD95- naive CD8+ T cells expressing CXCR3 (TNR3+). These receptors were taken from a human donor in good health. Some clones in this sample may be carry-over from other donors' samples.

The chain links TRBV12-3 or TRBV12-4 to TRBJ2-3; checking the TCRdb D call of TRBD2 is not possible without DNA. The CDR3 sequence is 15 residues long. CDR3 region: CASSLYSVRTDTQYF.

The chain recombines TRBV13 with TRBJ1-1; TCRdb's D call, TRBD1, is unchecked because there is no DNA. The CDR3 loop spans 12 amino acids. Germline CDR1 and CDR2: PRHDT and FYEKMQ (reference sequence). This chain's CDR3 is CASSLGMTGTFF.

V usage is TRBV30 and J usage is TRBJ1-1. Germline CDR1 and CDR2: GTSNPN and SVGIG (reference sequence). This CDR3 region has 12 residues. CDR3 sequence reads: CAWSVWGTEAFF.

This chain links TRBV29-1 with TRBJ2-1; the D gene TCRdb calls, TRBD2, cannot be checked with no DNA. The CDR3 runs 15 residues. Germline V gene data show CDR1 as SQVTM and CDR2 as ANQGSEA. CDR3 region: CSASGGPAQHNEQFF.

J is TRBJ2-3 and V is TRBV5-4; TCRdb proposes TRBD2, but this gene call is untestable without DNA. Germline V CDR1 and CDR2: SGHNT, YYREEE (reference sequence). The CDR3 is made up of 15 amino acids. This CDR3 reads CASRRAGENTDTQYF.

The chain joins TRBV2 to TRBJ1-1; TCRdb gives TRBD1 as the D gene, but with no DNA this cannot be confirmed. The germline V gene encodes CDR1 SNHLY and CDR2 FYNNEI. This CDR3 comprises 13 residues. CDR3: CASSLTESTEAFF.

The genes are TRBV29-1 and TRBJ2-1; lacking DNA, the TRBD2 call made by TCRdb goes unchecked. Germline CDR1 SQVTM, CDR2 ANQGSEA. There are 12 residues in the CDR3. Here the CDR3 reads CSVSPGTDEQFF.

CDR3 residues: CASSLHRGDYEQYF. The V gene is TRBV7-3, the J gene TRBJ2-7; TCRdb designates TRBD1, a call that cannot be tested without DNA. The CDR3 loop spans 14 amino acids. The germline CDR1 and CDR2 sequences are SGHTA and FQGTGA.

V gene TRBV2 combines with J gene TRBJ2-5; the TCRdb call, TRBD1, lacks DNA for checking. In germline, CDR1 is SNHLY, CDR2 FYNNEI. The CDR3 has 13 amino acids. This CDR3 is CASRPQVLETQYF.